This T cell receptor beta chain was identified during a study of OX40 agonist ivuxolimab in advanced cancers. As for the study in general: Ivuxolimab doses were 0.01, 0.1, 0.3, 1.5, 3 or 10 mg/kg every 2 weeks. There were three patients with partial responses, one having hepatocellular carcinoma and two cutaneous melanoma. Whole-study findings and limits: Relative to CD4+ cells, CD8+ T cells on average had more expanded clones.

Patients who had autoimmune disease history or got systemic immunosuppression were left out. The length of the CDR3 is 16 residues. The V gene end was trimmed by 6 bases and the J gene end by 3 bases; junction bases not matched to a gene: 8. Germline assignment: CDR1 LNHDA and CDR2 SQIVND (reference sequence). Clones were sequenced by immunoSEQ multiplex PCR, and TCRdb holds only the in-frame ones, with some missing. This repertoire shows some 74,000 clones, over 75% found once; its top ten account for roughly 0.98%. In the case of this clone: Antigen specificity is unknown.

The sequenced sample was CD4+ or CD8+ T cells sorted from blood, obtained in a trial of the OX40 agonist ivuxolimab. The chain uses TRBV19 and TRBJ1-2, with 12 bases aligning to TRBD1. The source of this sequence is an adult with an advanced solid tumor such as melanoma, head and neck, liver or kidney cancer. CDR3 protein: CASRLPGQGADYGYTF. The DNA of the CDR3 is TGTGCCAGTAGGTTGCCGGGACAGGGGGCCGACTATGGCTACACCTTC.